The next 5 T cell receptor beta chains were all read from a single sample in a study of T cells in Graves' hyperthyroidism and ophthalmopathy. Using RNA transcripts as the source, TCR beta CDR3 regions were amplified. An initial round of RT-PCR targeting the TCR CDR3 relied on the HTBI primer set. TCRdb re-called the multiplex PCR reads through MiXCR, storing one row per CDR3 protein. The data hold nearly 250,000 distinct CDR3 sequences, with over 20% observed a single time. The sample comprised blood. The receptors come from a woman aged 35 to 49 with Graves' ophthalmopathy.

This clonotype was counted many times. This rearrangement joins TRBV18 to TRBJ2-7; no definite D call. Deletions cut 0 bases from V and 6 bases from J, with 12 bases between. The CDR3 runs to 14 residues. Germline V CDR1 and CDR2: KGHSH, LQKENI. CDR3 bases: TGTGCCAGCTCACCACCGAGTAAAGCCACCGAGCAGTACTTC. It encodes CASSPPSKATEQYF.

This chain uses TRBV5-1 with TRBJ2-2, with no clear D. V lost 5 bases and J 2 bases, leaving 4 bases between the germline ends. CDR1 is SGHRS and CDR2 is YFSETQ in the germline V gene. The length of the CDR3 is 12 residues. For the CDR3, the DNA is TGCGCCAGCAGGTTAAACACCGGGGAGCTGTTTTTT. This codes for CASRLNTGELFF.

This clonotype was seen many times. V is TRBV11-2 and J is TRBJ2-7; no definite D call. The CDR3 covers 16 residues. Per the germline V gene, CDR1 is SGHAT and CDR2 is FQNNGV. Trimming removed 7 bases at V and 3 bases at J, with 22 bases between. The CDR3 DNA sequence: TGTGCCAGCACCTTCGACCCGGCCGGGTCTGTCTACGAGCAGTACTTC. Translation gives CASTFDPAGSVYEQYF.

This clonotype was found many times. The chain employs TRBV7-2 and TRBJ1-3; 8 bases align to TRBD1. Germline CDR1 SGHTA, CDR2 FQGNSA. V lost 5 bases, J lost 2 bases, and 5 bases stayed unmatched. This CDR3 spans 15 amino acids. Written as DNA, the CDR3 is TGTGCCAGCAGCCCAGGACAGGGAACTGGAAACACCATATATTTT. It encodes CASSPGQGTGNTIYF.

This clonotype has a count of ten or more. The chain carries TRBV30 and TRBJ2-7; 7 bases map to TRBD2. Unmatched junction bases numbered 12, after V lost 1 base and J lost 0 bases. CDR1 GTSNPN and CDR2 SVGIG come from the germline V gene (reference sequence). This CDR3 is built from 17 residues. The CDR3 reads CAWSATWGGRSSYEQYF. In nucleotides, the CDR3 is TGTGCCTGGAGTGCAACCTGGGGGGGGAGGTCCTCCTACGAGCAGTACTTC.